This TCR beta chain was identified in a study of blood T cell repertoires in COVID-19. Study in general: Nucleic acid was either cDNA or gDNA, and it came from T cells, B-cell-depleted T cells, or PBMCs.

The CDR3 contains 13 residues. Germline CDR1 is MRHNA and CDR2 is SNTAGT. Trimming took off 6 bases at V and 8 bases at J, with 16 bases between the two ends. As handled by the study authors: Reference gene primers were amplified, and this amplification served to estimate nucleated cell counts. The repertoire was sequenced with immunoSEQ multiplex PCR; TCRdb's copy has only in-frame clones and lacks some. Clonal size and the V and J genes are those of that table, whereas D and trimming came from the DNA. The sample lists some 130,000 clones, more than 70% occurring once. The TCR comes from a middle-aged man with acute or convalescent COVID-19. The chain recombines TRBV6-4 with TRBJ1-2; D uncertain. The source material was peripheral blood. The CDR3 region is CASRGSGGMGYTF. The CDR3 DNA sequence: TGTGCCAGCAGGGGCTCGGGAGGTATGGGCTACACCTTC.